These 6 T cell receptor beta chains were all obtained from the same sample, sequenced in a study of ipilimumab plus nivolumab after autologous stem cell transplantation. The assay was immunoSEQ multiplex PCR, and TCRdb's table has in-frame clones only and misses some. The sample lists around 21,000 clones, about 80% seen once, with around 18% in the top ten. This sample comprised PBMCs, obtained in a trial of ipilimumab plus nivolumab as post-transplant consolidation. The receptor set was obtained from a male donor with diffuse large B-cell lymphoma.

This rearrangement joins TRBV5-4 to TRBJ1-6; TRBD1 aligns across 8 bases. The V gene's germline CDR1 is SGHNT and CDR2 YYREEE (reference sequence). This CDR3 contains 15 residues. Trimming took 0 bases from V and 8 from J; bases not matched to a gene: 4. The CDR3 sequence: CASSLAGQGYSPLHF. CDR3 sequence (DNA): TGTGCCAGCAGCTTGGCCGGACAGGGCTATTCACCCCTCCACTTT.

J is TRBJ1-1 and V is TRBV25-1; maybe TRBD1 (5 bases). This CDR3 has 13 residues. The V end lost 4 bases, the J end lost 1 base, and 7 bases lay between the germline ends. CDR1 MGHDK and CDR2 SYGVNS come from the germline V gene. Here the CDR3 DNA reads TGTGCCAGCAGTGTAGGACAGAACACTGAAGCTTTCTTT. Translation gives CASSVGQNTEAFF.

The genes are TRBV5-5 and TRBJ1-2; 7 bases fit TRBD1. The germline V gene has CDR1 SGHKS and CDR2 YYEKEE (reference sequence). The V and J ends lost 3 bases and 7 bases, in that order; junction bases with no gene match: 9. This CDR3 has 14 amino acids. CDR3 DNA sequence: TGTGCCAGCAGCTCCGAGACAGGGACGGGTGGCTACACCTTC. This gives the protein CASSSETGTGGYTF.

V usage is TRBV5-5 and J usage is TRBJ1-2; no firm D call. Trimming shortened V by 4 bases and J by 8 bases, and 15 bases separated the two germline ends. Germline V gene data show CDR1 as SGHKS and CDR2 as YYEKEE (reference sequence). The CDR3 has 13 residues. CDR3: CASSPTSAEGYTF. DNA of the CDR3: TGTGCCAGCAGCCCGACCAGCGCAGAGGGCTACACCTTC.

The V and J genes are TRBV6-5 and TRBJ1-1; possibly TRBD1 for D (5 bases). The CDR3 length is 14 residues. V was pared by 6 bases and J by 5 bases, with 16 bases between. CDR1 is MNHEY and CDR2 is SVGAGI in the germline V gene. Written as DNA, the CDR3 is TGTGCCAGCAGACGGACTAAGGGGAGTACTGAAGCTTTCTTT. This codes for CASRRTKGSTEAFF.

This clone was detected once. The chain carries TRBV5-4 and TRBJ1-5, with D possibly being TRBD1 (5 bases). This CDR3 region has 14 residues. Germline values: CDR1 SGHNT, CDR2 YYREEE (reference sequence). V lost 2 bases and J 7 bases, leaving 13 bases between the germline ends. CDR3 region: CASSLGGVGQPQHF. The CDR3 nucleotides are TGTGCCAGCAGCTTAGGAGGGGTGGGACAGCCCCAGCATTTT.